This TCR beta chain was profiled in a study of blood T cell repertoires in COVID-19. At the level of the study: Acute and convalescent COVID-19 specimens originated in the United States, Italy and Spain. PBMCs, B-cell-depleted T cells, or T cells were the source of the cDNA or gDNA that made up the material.

Those enrolled in Seattle joined during active infection and were followed longitudinally afterward. Study processing details: Amplification of reference gene primers provided the estimated nucleated cell counts. Method: immunoSEQ multiplex PCR; TCRdb's copy keeps in-frame clones and lacks some. That table supplies the V and J calls and clone size; D and trimming were determined from the DNA. The data contain 130,000 or so clones, approximately 86% of them seen just once; the ten biggest clones take up roughly an eighth. Germline V gene data show CDR1 as SGHAT and CDR2 as FQNNGV. This CDR3 has 16 amino acids. Trimming stripped 5 bases from V and 7 bases from J, with 21 bases between.

The source of this sequence is a woman aged 70 to 79 with COVID-19, enrolled during active disease. What was sequenced was peripheral blood. J is TRBJ2-4 and V is TRBV11-2, with D maybe TRBD2 (6 bases). The CDR3 region has the DNA TGTGCCAGCAGCATCGGGGTTGGGGGGAGGAGCAACATTCAGTACTTC. It is translated as CASSIGVGGRSNIQYF. Combining the CDR3 with reference TRBV11-2 and TRBJ2-4 gives the whole variable domain EAGVAQSPRYKIIEKRQSVAFWCNPISGHATLYWYQQILGQGPKLLIQFQNNGVVDDSQLPKDRFSAERLKGVDSTLKIQPAKLEDSAVYLCASSIGVGGRSNIQYFGAGTRLSVL.